A single sample gave rise to the 6 T cell receptor beta chains below, sequenced in a study of breast tumors, draining lymph nodes, adjacent tissues. TCRdb itself ran the multiplex PCR reads through MiXCR, one entry per CDR3 protein. The sample carries roughly 100,000 distinct CDR3 sequences, less than 40% recorded once. Samples came from axillary lymph nodes draining the breast cancer. The specimen was axillary lymph node tissue. The receptors derive from a female donor with breast cancer. Some clones in this sample may be carry-over from other donors' samples.

Concerning this clonotype: This may be a read error: a much more frequent sequence differs by one nucleotide. The J gene is TRBJ2-3, the V gene TRBV5-1, with D possibly TRBD1 on 6 matching bases. Between the trimmed V and J ends, which lost 5 bases and 4 bases, there was a span of 17 bases. The CDR3 runs 15 residues. Per the germline V gene, CDR1 is SGHRS and CDR2 is YFSETQ. The CDR3 region has the DNA TGCGCCAGCAGACCTGTACAGGGATACGCAGATACGCAGTATTTT. Amino acids: CASRPVQGYADTQYF.

The chain couples TRBV6-5 to TRBJ2-7, with a possible D match to TRBD2 (6 bases). V was cut by 10 bases and J by 0 bases, with 13 bases left in between. From germline, CDR1 is MNHEY and CDR2 SVGAGI. The CDR3 spans 13 residues. The CDR3 bases are TGTGCCACCAGGGCTAGCGCCTCCTACGAGCAGTACTTC. This translates into CATRASASYEQYF.

In the case of this clonotype: It may be a read error: a sequence one base away is much more abundant. The chain recombines TRBV6-2 or TRBV6-3 with TRBJ2-5, with D perhaps given as TRBD1 or TRBD2 (5 bases each). The V gene's germline CDR1 is MNHEY and CDR2 SVGEGT. The CDR3 has 14 residues. The CDR3 loop is CASSHSGHQETQYF. CDR3 coding DNA: TGTGCCAGCAGTCACTCGGGACACCAAGAGACCCAGTACTTC.

This clonotype was counted only a few times. The rearrangement joins TRBV2 to TRBJ1-4; 8 bases line up with TRBD1. The CDR3 loop spans 15 amino acids. CDR1 is SNHLY, CDR2 FYNNEI, per germline. J was trimmed by 7 bases and V by 5 bases; bases with no gene match: 9. CDR3 nucleotide sequence: TGTGCCAGCAGTACCACAGGGGGTCTAAGTGAAAAACTGTTTTTT. Translation: CASSTTGGLSEKLFF.

V usage is TRBV29-1 and J usage is TRBJ2-1; weak D call: TRBD1 (7 bases). The germline gives CDR1 SQVTM, CDR2 ANQGSEA. This CDR3 contains 13 residues. V was pared by 6 bases and J by 2 bases, with 11 bases between. DNA of the CDR3: TGCAGCGTGCGGGACAGTCCCTACAATGAGCAGTTCTTC. It encodes CSVRDSPYNEQFF.

On this clonotype: One base away lies a much larger clone, so this may be a sequencing read error. This sequence joins TRBV9 and TRBJ2-5, with D possibly called TRBD1 or TRBD2 (5 bases each). This CDR3 spans 15 amino acids. Germline values: CDR1 SGDLS, CDR2 YYNGEE. CDR3 sequence: CASSVEGTKGETPYF. In nucleotides, the CDR3 is TGTGCCAGCAGCGTAGAAGGGACCAAAGGGGAGACCCCGTACTTC.